This T cell receptor beta chain is from a study of T cell responses to AZD1222 COVID-19 vaccine. The table came from immunoSEQ multiplex PCR; TCRdb's copy has only in-frame clones and leaves some out. The sample records 130,000 or so clones, 85% to 90% being singletons. General study points: Reports indicate that nearly half of spike-specific TCRs are directed at unmutated variant regions. Of the AZD1222 recipients, only 5 or 6 were seropositive at baseline. Spike-specific TCR breadth and depth both grew after two AZD1222 doses.

Remarks on this clone: Its matching antigen is unknown.

The germline V gene encodes CDR1 SGHRS and CDR2 YFSETQ. CDR3 size: 13 residues. Between the trimmed V and J ends, which lost 5 bases and 7 bases, there was a span of 15 bases. The TCR was taken from an adult in good health. The sequencing here drew on peripheral blood, taken on day 0 of AZD1222 vaccination. This sequence joins TRBV5-1 and TRBJ1-1; D is uncertain. DNA for the CDR3: TGCGCCAGCAGTCCGATAGAGGGTAGTGAAGCTTTCTTT. As protein: CASSPIEGSEAFF.